This passage covers 14 T cell receptor beta chains from one sample sequenced in a study of T cell repertoires in cytomegalovirus infection. No antigen has been assigned to these receptors. TCRdb passed the reads through MiXCR, listing each CDR3 protein once. The data contain around 900,000 distinct CDR3 sequences, approximately 33% of them singletons. Sequencing used cultured CD8+ T cells from PBMCs, obtained from culture after CMV antigen stimulation. These receptors were obtained from a human donor in good health (CMV status not recorded). Some clones in this sample may be carry-over from other donors' samples.

This clonotype came up a few times. This rearrangement joins TRBV20-1 to TRBJ2-3; unclear D gene. CDR3 length: 15 residues. The V gene lost 5 bases and the J gene lost 1 base, with 16 bases spanning the gap. Germline CDR1 and CDR2: DFQATT and SNEGSKA (reference sequence). CDR3 in amino acids: CSARLQRSRTDTQYF. CDR3 DNA sequence: TGCAGTGCTCGATTACAGAGATCCCGCACAGATACGCAGTATTTT.

The chain couples TRBV4-3 to TRBJ2-3; D gene unclear. Trimming took off 0 bases at V and 6 bases at J, with 10 bases between the two ends. Germline V gene data show CDR1 as LGHNA and CDR2 as YSLEER. The CDR3 runs 14 residues. The CDR3 loop reads CASSQDSLVDTQYF. The CDR3 region has the DNA TGCGCCAGCAGCCAAGATAGCCTAGTGGATACGCAGTATTTT.

The chain has TRBV6-6 and TRBJ1-1; D is unresolved. The CDR3 covers 15 residues. Germline-derived CDR1 and CDR2 are MNHNY and SVGAGI (reference sequence). Trimming took 5 bases from V and 3 from J, leaving 16 bases between them. This CDR3 reads CASSKYAGMDTEAFF. The CDR3 bases are TGTGCCAGCAGTAAGTATGCGGGGATGGACACTGAAGCTTTCTTT.

This clonotype was counted a few times. This chain connects TRBV28 to TRBJ2-1, with 10 bases identical to TRBD2. After removal of 4 bases from V and 6 bases from J, the junction contained 3 bases not matched to a gene. CDR1 and CDR2 (germline): MDHEN, SYDVKM. CDR3 length equals 14 residues. For the CDR3, the DNA is TGTGCCAGCAGTTCCGTAGCGGGGGGCAATGAGCAGTTCTTC. It codes for CASSSVAGGNEQFF.

Here the CDR3 reads CASSSTTGFGLHEQFF. In DNA, the CDR3 is TGTGCCAGCAGTTCCACGACAGGGTTCGGGCTTCATGAGCAGTTCTTC. The rearrangement links TRBV6-5 to TRBJ2-1, with 7 bases identical to TRBD1. With V trimmed by 4 bases and J by 8 bases, 14 bases remained unmatched. From germline, CDR1 is MNHEY and CDR2 SVGAGI. This CDR3 is 16 amino acids long.

This clonotype showed up many times. The CDR3 nucleotides read TGTGCCAGCAGCTTAGCGAGGGGAAGCTCCTACAATGAGCAGTTCTTC. It translates to CASSLARGSSYNEQFF. The chain joins TRBV7-6 to TRBJ2-1; D may be TRBD1 or TRBD2 (5 bases each). The CDR3 is made up of 16 amino acids. V lost 0 bases and J 0 bases, leaving 9 bases between the germline ends. Germline CDR1 is SGHVS and CDR2 is FNYEAQ.

The chain recombines TRBV29-1 with TRBJ2-1, with 9 nucleotides matching TRBD2. The CDR3 length is 18 residues. CDR1 is SQVTM, CDR2 ANQGSEA, per germline. Trimming removed 1 base from V and 3 bases from J; junction bases left unmatched: 13. CDR3 sequence (DNA): TGCAGCGTTGAAGGCGTAGCGGGGGTCAACAATTTCTACAATGAGCAGTTCTTC. This codes for CSVEGVAGVNNFYNEQFF.

J is TRBJ2-5 and V is TRBV6-6, with 15 bases identical to TRBD2. Germline V gives CDR1 MNHNY, CDR2 SVGAGI (reference sequence). CDR3 length equals 16 residues. J was trimmed by 1 base and V by 8 bases; bases with no gene match: 5. Here the CDR3 DNA reads TGTGCCAGCGGCGGGGGACTAGCGGGGGGCCAAGAGACCCAGTACTTC. Its translation is CASGGGLAGGQETQYF.

This clonotype was seen more than once but under ten times. The gene calls are TRBV6-6 and TRBJ2-3, with 13 bases matching TRBD2. V dropped 7 bases and J dropped 1; count of bases not matched to a gene: 8. The CDR3 runs to 17 residues. Germline CDR1 reads MNHNY; CDR2 reads SVGAGI (reference sequence). In DNA form, the CDR3 reads TGTGCCAGCACCTTAGCCGGACTAGCGGGGGGCACAGATACGCAGTATTTT. It translates to CASTLAGLAGGTDTQYF.

The V gene is TRBV13, the J gene TRBJ2-7; D ambiguous. The V and J ends lost 5 bases and 3 bases respectively, with 17 bases between them. The CDR3 loop spans 15 amino acids. Per germline, CDR1 PRHDT and CDR2 FYEKMQ (reference sequence). For the CDR3, the DNA is TGTGCCAGCAGCCGCCCTAGGGCCACCGTCTACGAGCAGTACTTC. It is translated as CASSRPRATVYEQYF. The variable domain in full, with the rest retrieved from reference TRBV13 and TRBJ2-7, is AAGVIQSPRHLIKEKRETATLKCYPIPRHDTVYWYQQGPGQDPQFLISFYEKMQSDKGSIPDRFSAQQFSDYHSELNMSSLELGDSALYFCASSRPRATVYEQYFGPGTRLTVT.

This clonotype was seen only a few times. The chain combines TRBV5-6 with TRBJ1-5; D ambiguous. The CDR3 length is 13 residues. From germline, CDR1 is SGHDT and CDR2 YYEEEE. V gave up 3 bases and J gave up 5 bases, with 9 bases separating them. Here the CDR3 reads CASSSGLYQPQHF. The DNA for the CDR3 is TGTGCCAGCAGCTCCGGACTTTATCAGCCCCAGCATTTT.

The chain has TRBV25-1 and TRBJ1-4; D is possibly TRBD1 (5 bases). The CDR3 is 15 residues long. Germline-derived CDR1 and CDR2 are MGHDK and SYGVNS. Trimming cost V 5 bases and J 8 bases, with 18 bases left between them. The CDR3 nucleotides are TGTGCCAGCAGTCCGGTCCCCAGGGCGAACGAAAAACTGTTTTTT. Its protein is CASSPVPRANEKLFF.

In regard to this clonotype: The junction departs from the called germline gene at one end, perhaps through a read error. CDR3: CASSSEGSPLSNAQFF. The CDR3, as DNA: TGTGCCAGCAGCTCCGAGGGTAGCCCGCTGTCCAATGCGCAGTTCTTC. The chain combines TRBV11-2 with TRBJ2-1; D may be TRBD2 (5 bases). The CDR3 is 16 amino acids. The germline V gene has CDR1 SGHAT and CDR2 FQNNGV.

This clonotype was picked up a small number of times. The chain recombines TRBV6-5 with TRBJ2-1, with D possibly being TRBD1 (7 bases). The CDR3 has 16 residues. Germline V gene lookup returns CDR1 MNHEY and CDR2 SVGAGI. Trimming took off 0 bases at V and 4 bases at J, with 13 bases between the two ends. DNA of the CDR3: TGTGCCAGCAGTTACTCGCTGGAGGGGGCTTACAATGAGCAGTTCTTC. Its translation: CASSYSLEGAYNEQFF.